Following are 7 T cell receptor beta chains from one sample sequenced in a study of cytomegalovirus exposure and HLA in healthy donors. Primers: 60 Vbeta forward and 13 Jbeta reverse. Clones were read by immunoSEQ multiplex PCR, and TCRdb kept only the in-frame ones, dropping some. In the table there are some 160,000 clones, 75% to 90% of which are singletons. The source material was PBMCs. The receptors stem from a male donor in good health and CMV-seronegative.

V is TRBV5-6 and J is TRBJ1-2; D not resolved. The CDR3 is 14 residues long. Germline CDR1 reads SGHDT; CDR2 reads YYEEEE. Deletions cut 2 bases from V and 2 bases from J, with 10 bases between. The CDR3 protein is CASSFWQVNYGYTF. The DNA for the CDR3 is TGTGCCAGCAGCTTTTGGCAGGTGAACTATGGCTACACCTTC.

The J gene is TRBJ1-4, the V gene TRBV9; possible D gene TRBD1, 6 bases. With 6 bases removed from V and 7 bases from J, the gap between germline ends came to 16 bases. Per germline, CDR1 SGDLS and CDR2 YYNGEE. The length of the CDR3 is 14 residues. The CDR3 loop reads CASTPGGAAEKLFF. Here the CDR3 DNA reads TGTGCCAGCACCCCGGGGGGGGCGGCTGAAAAACTGTTTTTT.

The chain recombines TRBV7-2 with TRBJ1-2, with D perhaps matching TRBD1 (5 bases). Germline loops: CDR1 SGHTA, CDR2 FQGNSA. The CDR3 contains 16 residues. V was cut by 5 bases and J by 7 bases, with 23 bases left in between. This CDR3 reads CASSTRVSAANRGYTF. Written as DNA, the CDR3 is TGTGCCAGCAGCACCAGGGTCTCTGCGGCTAATCGTGGCTACACCTTC.

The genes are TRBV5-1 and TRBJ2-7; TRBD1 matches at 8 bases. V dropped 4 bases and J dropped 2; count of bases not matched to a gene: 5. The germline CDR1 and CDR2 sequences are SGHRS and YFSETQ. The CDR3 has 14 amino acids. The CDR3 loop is CASSPGQAPYEQYF. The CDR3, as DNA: TGCGCCAGCAGCCCGGGACAGGCCCCCTACGAGCAGTACTTC.

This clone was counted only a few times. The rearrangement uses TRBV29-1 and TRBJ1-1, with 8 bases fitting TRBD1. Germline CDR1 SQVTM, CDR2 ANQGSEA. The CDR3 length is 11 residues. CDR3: CRAGQGEQAFF. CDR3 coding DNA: TGCAGGGCCGGACAGGGTGAGCAAGCTTTCTTT.

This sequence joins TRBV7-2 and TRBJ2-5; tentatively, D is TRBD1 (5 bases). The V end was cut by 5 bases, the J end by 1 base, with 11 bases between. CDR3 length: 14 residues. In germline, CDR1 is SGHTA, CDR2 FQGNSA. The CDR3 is CASSLWGPQETQYF. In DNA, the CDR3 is TGTGCCAGCAGCCTCTGGGGCCCCCAAGAGACCCAGTACTTC. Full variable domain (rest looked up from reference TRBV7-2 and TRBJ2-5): GAGVSQSPSNKVTEKGKDVELRCDPISGHTALYWYRQSLGQGLEFLIYFQGNSAPDKSGLPSDRFSAERTGGSVSTLTIQRTQQEDSAVYLCASSLWGPQETQYFGPGTRLLVL.

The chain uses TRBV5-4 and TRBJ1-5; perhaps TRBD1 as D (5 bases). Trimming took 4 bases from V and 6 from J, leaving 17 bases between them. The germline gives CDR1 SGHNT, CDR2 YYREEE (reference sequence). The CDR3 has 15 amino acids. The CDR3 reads CASSRPGKKGQPQHF. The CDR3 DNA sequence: TGTGCCAGCAGCAGACCAGGGAAAAAGGGTCAGCCCCAGCATTTT.